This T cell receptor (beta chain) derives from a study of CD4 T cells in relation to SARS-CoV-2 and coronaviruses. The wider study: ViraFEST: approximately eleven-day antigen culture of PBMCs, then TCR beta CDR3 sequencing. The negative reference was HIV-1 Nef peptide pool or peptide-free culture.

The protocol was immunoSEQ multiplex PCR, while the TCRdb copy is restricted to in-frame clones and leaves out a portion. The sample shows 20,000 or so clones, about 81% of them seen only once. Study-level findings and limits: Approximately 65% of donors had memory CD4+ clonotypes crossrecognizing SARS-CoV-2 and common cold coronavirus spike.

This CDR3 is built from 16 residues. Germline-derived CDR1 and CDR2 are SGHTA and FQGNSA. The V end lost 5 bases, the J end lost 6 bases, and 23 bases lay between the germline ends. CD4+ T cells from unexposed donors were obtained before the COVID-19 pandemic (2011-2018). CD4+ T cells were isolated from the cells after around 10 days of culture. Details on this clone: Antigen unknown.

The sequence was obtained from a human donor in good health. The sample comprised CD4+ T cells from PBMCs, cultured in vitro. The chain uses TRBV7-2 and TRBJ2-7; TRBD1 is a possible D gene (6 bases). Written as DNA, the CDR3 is TGTGCCAGCAGCCTAACTCGGGACACCGCCTCGGGCGAGCAGTACTTC. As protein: CASSLTRDTASGEQYF.